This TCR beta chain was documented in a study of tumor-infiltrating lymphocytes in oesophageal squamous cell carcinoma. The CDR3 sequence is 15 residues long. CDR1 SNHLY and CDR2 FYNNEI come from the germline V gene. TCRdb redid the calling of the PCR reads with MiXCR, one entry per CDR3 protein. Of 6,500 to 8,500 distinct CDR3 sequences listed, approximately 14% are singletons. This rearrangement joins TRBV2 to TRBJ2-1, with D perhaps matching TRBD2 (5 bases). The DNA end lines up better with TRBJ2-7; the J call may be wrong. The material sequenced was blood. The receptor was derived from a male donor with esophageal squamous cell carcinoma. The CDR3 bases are TGTGCCAGCAAGGGAGTCGCGAGTTCCTACAATGAGCAGTACTTC. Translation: CASKGVASSYNEQYF.